This T cell receptor beta chain derives from a study of blood T cell repertoires in COVID-19. At the level of the study: The United States, Italy and Spain were the sources of the acute and convalescent COVID-19 samples. T cells, B-cell-depleted T cells, or PBMCs provided the cDNA or gDNA that served as material.

In the original workflow: The authors estimated nucleated cell counts from reference gene primer amplification. The repertoire was sequenced with immunoSEQ multiplex PCR; TCRdb's copy has only in-frame clones and lacks some. D and trimming come from the DNA, and the V and J calls and clone size come from that table. The sample includes about 400,000 clones, around 92% of them seen just once. The CDR3 is 12 amino acids. Between the trimmed V and J ends, which lost 0 bases and 6 bases, there was a span of 6 bases. Per the germline V gene, CDR1 is PRHDT and CDR2 is FYEKMQ (reference sequence). This clonotype was sampled from a man aged 35-49 years with acute or convalescent COVID-19. The chain recombines TRBV13 with TRBJ2-7; D unclear. Sequenced sample: peripheral blood. The CDR3 DNA reads as TGTGCCAGCAGCTTAGGCACGGGCGAGCAGTACTTC. Its protein is CASSLGTGEQYF.